These T cell receptor beta chains were read from a single sample in a study of persistence of HIV-infected CD4 T cells. No antigen has been identified for these receptors. Sequenced by immunoSEQ multiplex PCR; TCRdb stores in-frame clones only, minus some. Here the sample spans around 26,000 clones, roughly 70% being singletons. Sequences were derived from CD4+ T cells sorted from PBMCs after approximately 19-hour stimulation, sampled from a patient who received antiretroviral therapy. These receptors were taken from an adult man with HIV who was CMV-seropositive. CDR3s include the opening cysteine and the closing phenylalanine or tryptophan. D genes are given only for firm matches. The size of a clone is reported for some rows only, either as once, few or many, or as a class for expanded clones.

-,-,TRBV10-1,TRBJ2-7,TGCGCCAGCAGTGAGTCGGACAGCTACTCCTACGAGCAGTACTTC,CASSESDSYSYEQYF
-,-,TRBV5-4,TRBJ1-3,TGTGCCAGCAGCTCCACCACAGCCGGAAACACCATATATTTT,CASSSTTAGNTIYF
TRBD2,few,TRBV5-4,TRBJ2-7,TGTGCCAGCAAGAGGACTAGCGGAACCTACGAGCAGTACTTC,CASKRTSGTYEQYF
TRBD2,-,TRBV28,TRBJ2-1,TGTGCCAGCAGGACGTTTCAATGGACTAGCGGGGGGACCTACAATGAGCAGTTCTTC,CASRTFQWTSGGTYNEQFF
-,-,TRBV19,TRBJ1-5,TGTGCCAGTAGTAGGCAAGATAGCAATCAGCCCCAGCATTTT,CASSRQDSNQPQHF
TRBD1,few,TRBV28,TRBJ1-2,TGTGCCAGCAGCACCACAGGGGCAGGGGGAATGAACTATGGCTACACCTTC,CASSTTGAGGMNYGYTF
-,-,TRBV2,TRBJ2-1,TGTGCCAGCAGCCCAGGGGCGGTCTACAATGAGCAGTTCTTC,CASSPGAVYNEQFF
TRBD2,medium-sized,TRBV5-1,TRBJ2-1,TGCGCCAGCAGTTGGACTAGCGGGTATGACAATGAGCAGTTCTTC,CASSWTSGYDNEQFF
TRBD2,-,TRBV6-2/TRBV6-3,TRBJ2-5,TGTGCCAGCAGTTCTAGCGGGGGGAAACAAGAGACCCAGTACTTC,CASSSSGGKQETQYF
-,-,TRBV7-3,TRBJ2-2,TGTGCCAGCAGCTTAACCAGACAGACCAACACCGGGGAGCTGTTTTTT,CASSLTRQTNTGELFF
TRBD2,-,TRBV7-2,TRBJ2-1,TGTGCCAGCAGCTTAGGGTCATCTGCGGGGGAGAATGAGCAGTTCTTC,CASSLGSSAGENEQFF
TRBD2,-,TRBV19,TRBJ2-3,TGTGCCAGTAGGCGGGGGGGCACAGATACGCAGTATTTT,CASRRGGTDTQYF
-,few,TRBV18,TRBJ1-3,TGTGCCAGCTCACCGGCCCCGGGGGCTGGAAACACCATATATTTT,CASSPAPGAGNTIYF
-,-,TRBV19,TRBJ1-1,TGTGCCAGTAGTATACCGGGGCCGAACACTGAAGCTTTCTTT,CASSIPGPNTEAFF
-,once,TRBV10-1,TRBJ2-1,TGCGCCAGCAGTGGTCGGGCGGGTAAAGAGGGGCTCTACAATGAGCAGTTCTTC,CASSGRAGKEGLYNEQFF
TRBD1,-,TRBV28,TRBJ2-7,TGTGCCAGCAGTTTGAGGGGACAGGATTACGAGCAGTACTTC,CASSLRGQDYEQYF
-,-,TRBV6-5,TRBJ1-4,TGTGCCAGCACCCCGGCTATCGGCCATGAAAAACTGTTTTTT,CASTPAIGHEKLFF
-,-,TRBV6-5,TRBJ1-5,TGTGCCAGCGCTTCTACGCAGTACAATCAGCCCCAGCATTTT,CASASTQYNQPQHF
-,-,TRBV6-5,TRBJ2-7,TGTGCCCCGGGGCTCTACGAGCAGTACTTC,CAPGLYEQYF
-,-,TRBV5-1,TRBJ2-3,TGCGCCAGCAGCTTGTATAGAGATACGCAGTATTTT,CASSLYRDTQYF
TRBD2,medium-sized,TRBV3-1/TRBV3-2,TRBJ2-1,TGTGCCAGCAGCCAATGGACGGGGGGTCGGGGTGAGCAGTTCTTC,CASSQWTGGRGEQFF
-,-,TRBV6-1,TRBJ1-5,TGTGCCAGCAGTGACAATAGCAATCAGCCCCAGCATTTT,CASSDNSNQPQHF
-,-,TRBV4-1,TRBJ2-7,TGCGCCAGCAGCCAAGAGGGGCTGGGGGGGCTCCACGAGCAGTACTTC,CASSQEGLGGLHEQYF
-,-,TRBV27,TRBJ1-1,TGTGCCAGCAGTTCCAGACCGGGACAAGTCACTGAAGCTTTCTTT,CASSSRPGQVTEAFF
-,-,TRBV7-9,TRBJ1-1,TGTGCCAGCAATTTGATTGGGACAGAAGCTTTCTTT,CASNLIGTEAFF
-,-,TRBV12-3/TRBV12-4,TRBJ2-3,TGTGCCAGCAGACGGTCTACGGAGGATACGCAGTATTTT,CASRRSTEDTQYF
TRBD2,-,TRBV3-1/TRBV3-2,TRBJ2-2,TGTGCCAGCAGCCCTGGACTAGCGGGGGGCAACGGGGAGCTGTTTTTT,CASSPGLAGGNGELFF
TRBD1,-,TRBV7-9,TRBJ1-4,TGTGCCAGCAGCCGGGACAGGGGTGCAACTAATGAAAAACTGTTTTTT,CASSRDRGATNEKLFF
-,-,TRBV7-2,TRBJ1-3,TGTGCCAGCAGCCCCAACCCGCCAGGGGCTGGAAACACCATATATTTT,CASSPNPPGAGNTIYF
-,-,TRBV6-6,TRBJ1-5,TGTGCCAGCAGCCCCCGGAGGAGGCAGGGGCCTGGATATAGCAATCAGCCCCAGCATTTT,CASSPRRRQGPGYSNQPQHF
TRBD1,-,TRBV5-4,TRBJ2-1,TGTGCCAGCAGCGACTCCCGGGACAGGGCTTACAATGAGCAGTTCTTC,CASSDSRDRAYNEQFF
-,-,TRBV5-4,TRBJ2-4,TGTGCCAGCAGCCCGGGGGTTACCGTAGCCAAAAACATTCAGTACTTC,CASSPGVTVAKNIQYF
-,-,TRBV7-6,TRBJ1-2,TGTGCCAGCAGCTTATTGGAGGGTGACTATGGCTACACCTTC,CASSLLEGDYGYTF
-,few,TRBV30,TRBJ1-1,TGTGCCTGGACTGCACCGGGGGCGTGGGGCACTGAAGCTTTCTTT,CAWTAPGAWGTEAFF
-,-,TRBV5-1,TRBJ1-1,TGCGCCAGCAGCTCGGGAGAGGGGCCGATTGAAGCTTTCTTT,CASSSGEGPIEAFF
TRBD1,-,TRBV18,TRBJ1-1,TGTGCCAGCTCACCCGGGGACAGGGCTAAAGCTTTCTTT,CASSPGDRAKAFF
-,-,TRBV27,TRBJ1-5,TGTGCCAGCAGTTTTTCAGGTGGGGGCAATCAGCCCCAGCATTTT,CASSFSGGGNQPQHF
-,-,TRBV3-1/TRBV3-2,TRBJ2-5,TGTGCCAGCAGCACTGGTCCCCCAGAGACCCAGTACTTC,CASSTGPPETQYF
-,medium-sized,TRBV7-7,TRBJ2-3,TGTGCCAGCAGCTTAGCGGGGGGGCAGTCGGATACGCAGTATTTT,CASSLAGGQSDTQYF
TRBD1,-,TRBV6-4,TRBJ1-1,TGTGCCAGCAGCCCAGGACAGGGGGCGGGCGGCACTGAAGCTTTCTTT,CASSPGQGAGGTEAFF
-,-,TRBV7-9,TRBJ1-1,TGTGCCAGCAGCCTACAGGGGAACACTGAAGCTTTCTTT,CASSLQGNTEAFF
-,-,TRBV30,TRBJ1-6,TGTGCCTGGACTGGCGACAGGACCAATTCACCCCTCCACTTT,CAWTGDRTNSPLHF
TRBD1,-,TRBV7-3,TRBJ1-1,TGTGCCAGCAGCTTAGACGGGACAGCGGGGAACACTGAAGCTTTCTTT,CASSLDGTAGNTEAFF
TRBD1,-,TRBV7-2,TRBJ2-2,TGTGCCAGCAGACCGGACAGGGGGGTCACCGGGGAGCTGTTTTTT,CASRPDRGVTGELFF
TRBD1,-,TRBV4-2,TRBJ2-4,TGTGCCAGCAGCCAAGACAGGGGGCAGGACATTCAGTACTTC,CASSQDRGQDIQYF